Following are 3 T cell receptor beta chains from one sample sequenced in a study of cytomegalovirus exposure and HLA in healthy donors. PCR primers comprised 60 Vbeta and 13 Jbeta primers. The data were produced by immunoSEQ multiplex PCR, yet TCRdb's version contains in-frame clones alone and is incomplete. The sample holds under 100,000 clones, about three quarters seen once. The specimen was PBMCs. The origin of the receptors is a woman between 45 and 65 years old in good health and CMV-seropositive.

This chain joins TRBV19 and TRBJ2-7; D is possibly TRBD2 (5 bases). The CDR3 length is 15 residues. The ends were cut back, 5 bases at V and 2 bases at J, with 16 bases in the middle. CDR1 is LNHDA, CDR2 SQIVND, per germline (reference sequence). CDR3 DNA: TGTGCCAGTAGTCCCTCCCGGGGTATGACCTACGAGCAGTACTTC. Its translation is CASSPSRGMTYEQYF.

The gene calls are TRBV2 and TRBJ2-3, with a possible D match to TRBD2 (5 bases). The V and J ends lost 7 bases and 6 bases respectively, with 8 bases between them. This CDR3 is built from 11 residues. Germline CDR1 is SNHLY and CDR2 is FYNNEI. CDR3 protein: CASTLADTQYF. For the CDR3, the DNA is TGTGCCAGCACCTTAGCGGATACGCAGTATTTT.

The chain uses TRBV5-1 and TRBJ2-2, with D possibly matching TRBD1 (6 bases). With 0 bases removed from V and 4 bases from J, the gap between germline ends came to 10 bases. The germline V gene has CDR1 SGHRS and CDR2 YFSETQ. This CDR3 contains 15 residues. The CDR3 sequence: CASSLARGTTGELFF. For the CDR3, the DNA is TGCGCCAGCAGCTTGGCCAGGGGTACCACCGGGGAGCTGTTTTTT.